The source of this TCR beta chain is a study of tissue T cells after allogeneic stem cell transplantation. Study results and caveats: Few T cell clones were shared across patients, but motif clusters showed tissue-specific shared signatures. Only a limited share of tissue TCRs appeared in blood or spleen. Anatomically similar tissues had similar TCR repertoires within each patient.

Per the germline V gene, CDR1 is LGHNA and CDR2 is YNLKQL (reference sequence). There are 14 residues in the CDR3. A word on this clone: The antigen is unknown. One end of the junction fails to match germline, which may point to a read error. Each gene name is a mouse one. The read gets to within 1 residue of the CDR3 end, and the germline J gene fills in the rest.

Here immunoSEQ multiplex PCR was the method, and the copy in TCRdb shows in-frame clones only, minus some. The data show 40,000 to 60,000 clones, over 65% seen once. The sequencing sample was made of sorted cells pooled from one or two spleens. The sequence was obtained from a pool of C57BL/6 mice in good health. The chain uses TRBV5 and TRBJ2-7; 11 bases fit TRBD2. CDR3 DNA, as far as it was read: TGTGTCAGCAGCCACCGGGACTGGGGGTATGAACAGTAC. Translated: CVSSHRDWGYEQY. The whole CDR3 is CVSSHRDWGYEQYF.